This T cell receptor beta chain came from a study of blood T cells in healthy people across ages. Through a sample-barcoded 5' primer and a J-beta primer mix, a second PCR was run for roughly 6 to 12 cycles. Using its own MiXCR run on the 5' RACE reads, TCRdb lists one record per CDR3 protein. The table has roughly 900,000 distinct CDR3 sequences, around 48% seen once. V was shortened by 5 bases and J by 5 bases, with 16 bases between the two germline ends. Germline V lookup: CDR1 MNHEY, CDR2 SVGEGT. The CDR3 has 15 amino acids. This clonotype originated in a man aged 25 to 40 in good health. The V gene is TRBV6-2 or TRBV6-3, the J gene TRBJ1-5, with D tentatively TRBD1 (6 bases). The sequenced sample was blood. The CDR3 loop is CASSRAGTIHQPQHF. The CDR3 region has the DNA TGTGCCAGCAGTCGAGCGGGGACAATCCATCAGCCCCAGCATTTT.